Below are 27 T cell receptor beta chains sequenced from a single sample in a study of PD-1 blockade in classical Hodgkin lymphoma. The repertoire was sequenced with immunoSEQ multiplex PCR; TCRdb's copy has only in-frame clones and lacks some. The data show roughly 14,000 clones, roughly 84% seen once. Autologous stem cell transplantation was followed by relapse in every patient, and brentuximab vedotin exposure varied. Sequenced material: peripheral blood mononuclear cells (PBMCs), taken at baseline. All receptors come from a human donor with classical Hodgkin lymphoma.

The chain has TRBV28 and TRBJ1-2; D remains unclear. The germline V gene encodes CDR1 MDHEN and CDR2 SYDVKM. CDR3 length equals 14 residues. Trimming removed 3 bases at V and 0 bases at J, with 8 bases between. Here the CDR3 reads CASSFGRTNYGYTF. The CDR3 DNA sequence: TGTGCCAGCAGTTTTGGCAGGACTAACTATGGCTACACCTTC.

The chain carries TRBV6-1 and TRBJ1-5; D remains unclear. V was clipped by 7 bases and J by 3 bases, with 13 bases between them. The V gene's germline CDR1 is MNHNS and CDR2 SASEGT. This CDR3 region has 14 residues. The CDR3 coding sequence is TGTGCCAGCAAGGACCGTAGGAACAATCAGCCCCAGCATTTT. This gives the protein CASKDRRNNQPQHF.

The V gene is TRBV2, the J gene TRBJ1-5; no reliable D call. The CDR3 length is 15 residues. CDR1 and CDR2 from the germline V gene are SNHLY and FYNNEI. Trimming left V 2 bases short and J 1 base short, with 9 bases between. CDR3 sequence reads: CASSEIRGSNQPQHF. CDR3 nucleotides: TGTGCCAGCAGTGAAATAAGAGGCAGCAATCAGCCCCAGCATTTT.

The chain combines TRBV6-6 with TRBJ2-1; 12 nucleotides align to TRBD2. The CDR3 is 15 amino acids. CDR1 and CDR2 (germline): MNHNY, SVGAGI (reference sequence). The junction had 3 bases not matched to a gene; V was cut back by 4 bases and J by 5 bases. The CDR3 protein is CASSSSGGGHNEQFF. DNA of the CDR3: TGTGCCAGCAGTTCTAGCGGGGGGGGGCACAATGAGCAGTTCTTC.

The chain's CDR3 is CASSLGPMNTEAFF. CDR3 in DNA: TGTGCCAGCAGCTTAGGACCGATGAACACTGAAGCTTTCTTT. The chain uses TRBV7-2 and TRBJ1-1; D uncertain. V was pared by 1 base and J by 0 bases, with 6 bases between. The CDR3 consists of 14 residues. Germline V gene sequence: CDR1 SGHTA, CDR2 FQGNSA.

The CDR3 region is CASSQLGQGRTYEQYV. CDR3 nucleotides: TGCGCCAGCAGCCAACTGGGACAGGGCCGAACATACGAGCAGTACGTC. This rearrangement joins TRBV4-3 to TRBJ2-7, with 9 bases aligning to TRBD1. Trimming removed 2 bases from V and 4 bases from J; junction bases left unmatched: 9. The CDR3 is made up of 16 amino acids. Per the germline V gene, CDR1 is LGHNA and CDR2 is YSLEER.

The V call is TRBV18, the J call TRBJ1-4, with a weak D call TRBD1 (5 bases). The V gene's germline CDR1 is KGHSH and CDR2 LQKENI. CDR3 length equals 19 residues. Trimming removed 2 bases at V and 5 bases at J, with 24 bases between. The DNA of the CDR3 is TGTGCCAGCTCACCAAGTTCCTTGGGGGATAGCCCGCGCAATGAAAAACTGTTTTTT. Translation: CASSPSSLGDSPRNEKLFF.

This clone was detected once. V is TRBV6-6 and J is TRBJ1-1, with no clear D. The CDR3 extends over 13 amino acids. V was cut by 2 bases and J by 3 bases, with 7 bases left in between. Germline lookup yields CDR1 MNHNY and CDR2 SVGAGI (reference sequence). The CDR3 nucleotides are TGTGCCAGCAGTTACGGCCAGGACACTGAAGCTTTCTTT. Protein: CASSYGQDTEAFF.

V usage is TRBV6-5 and J usage is TRBJ2-4; TRBD2 is a possible D gene (6 bases). CDR3 size: 15 residues. The germline gives CDR1 MNHEY, CDR2 SVGAGI. V lost 0 bases and J 5 bases, leaving 11 bases between the germline ends. CDR3 loop: CASSYSVGSQNIQYF. In nucleotides, the CDR3 is TGTGCCAGCAGTTACTCGGTCGGGAGTCAAAACATTCAGTACTTC.

This clone occurred a few times. The chain joins TRBV9 to TRBJ2-2; perhaps TRBD2 as D (5 bases). Looked up from germline, CDR1 is SGDLS and CDR2 is YYNGEE. The CDR3 length is 15 residues. Trimming shortened V by 0 bases and J by 7 bases, and 13 bases separated the two germline ends. The CDR3 nucleotides read TGTGCCAGCAGCGTAGGTGAGGGTGTGATCGGGGAGCTGTTTTTT. Translating it yields CASSVGEGVIGELFF.

J is TRBJ2-2 and V is TRBV5-4, with D tentatively TRBD1 (6 bases). The germline V gene encodes CDR1 SGHNT and CDR2 YYREEE (reference sequence). The CDR3 sequence is 15 residues long. The germline V and J ends were trimmed by 0 bases and 4 bases, with 10 bases remaining between them. DNA of the CDR3: TGTGCCAGCAGCTTGGCAGGGGCGGGCACCGGGGAGCTGTTTTTT. Its protein product is CASSLAGAGTGELFF.

For the CDR3, the DNA is TGTGCCAGCAGTTTATTACCGAAAAAACTGTTTTTT. The encoded protein is CASSLLPKKLFF. V and J are TRBV28 and TRBJ1-4, with no clear D. In germline, CDR1 is MDHEN, CDR2 SYDVKM. Trimming removed 1 base at V and 9 bases at J, with 6 bases between. The CDR3 runs 12 residues.

This clone has just a few counts. This chain connects TRBV2 to TRBJ2-3, with a tentative D call TRBD2 (6 bases). Germline V gene data show CDR1 as SNHLY and CDR2 as FYNNEI. The germline V and J ends were trimmed by 5 bases and 6 bases, with 18 bases remaining between them. The CDR3 loop spans 15 amino acids. As DNA, the CDR3 is TGTGCCAGCAGTCTCCCGTTCGGGGAGGCGGATACGCAGTATTTT. This encodes CASSLPFGEADTQYF.

This chain joins TRBV6-1 and TRBJ2-6; the D gene could be TRBD1 or TRBD2 (5 bases each). CDR3 size: 16 residues. V gave up 2 bases and J gave up 0 bases, with 8 bases separating them. Germline values: CDR1 MNHNS, CDR2 SASEGT. This CDR3 reads CASSELGPSGANVLTF. CDR3 nucleotides: TGTGCCAGCAGTGAATTGGGACCCTCTGGGGCCAACGTCCTGACTTTC.

V and J are TRBV18 and TRBJ2-7; possible D gene TRBD2, 6 bases. The CDR3 length is 13 residues. V lost 4 bases and J 6 bases, leaving 13 bases between the germline ends. In germline, CDR1 is KGHSH, CDR2 LQKENI. This CDR3 is CASSLSDGGEQYV. CDR3 nucleotides: TGTGCCAGCTCACTATCGGACGGGGGCGAGCAGTACGTC.

The chain carries TRBV14 and TRBJ1-1; D possibly corresponds to TRBD1 (6 bases). The CDR3 runs 15 residues. The germline gives CDR1 SGHDN, CDR2 FVKESK. V lost 1 base and J 6 bases, leaving 15 bases between the germline ends. The CDR3 DNA sequence: TGTGCCAGCAGCCAAGCGTCAGGGGTCATCGCTGAAGCTTTCTTT. Its protein is CASSQASGVIAEAFF.

The CDR3 sequence is CASSRNSNQPQHF. The CDR3 nucleotides are TGTGCCAGCAGCCGCAATAGCAATCAGCCCCAGCATTTT. The rearrangement joins TRBV14 to TRBJ1-5; no firm D call. Germline-derived CDR1 and CDR2 are SGHDN and FVKESK. V lost 4 bases and J 0 bases, leaving 4 bases between the germline ends. The CDR3 runs to 13 residues.

CDR3 region: CASSGLTGPDTQYF. CDR3 bases: TGTGCCAGCAGCGGCTTGACAGGGCCAGATACGCAGTATTTT. V usage is TRBV28 and J usage is TRBJ2-3, with 7 positions matching TRBD1. The CDR3 consists of 14 residues. V was clipped by 6 bases and J by 4 bases; unmatched bases: 7. Germline CDR1 MDHEN, CDR2 SYDVKM.

This clone was picked up one time. V and J are TRBV28 and TRBJ2-7; D is uncertain. The CDR3 spans 13 residues. CDR1 and CDR2 (germline): MDHEN, SYDVKM. Trimming took off 3 bases at V and 0 bases at J, with 6 bases between the two ends. This CDR3 reads CASSFRDSYEQYF. The CDR3 DNA reads TGTGCCAGCAGTTTTAGGGACTCCTACGAGCAGTACTTC.

V usage is TRBV5-6 and J usage is TRBJ2-4; the D is unclear. The germline V gene encodes CDR1 SGHDT and CDR2 YYEEEE. The CDR3 length is 11 residues. V was clipped by 4 bases and J by 5 bases, with 4 bases between them. CDR3 amino acids: CASSLQNIQYF. DNA of the CDR3: TGTGCCAGCAGCCTACAAAACATTCAGTACTTC.

There are a few counts of this clone. The rearrangement joins TRBV28 to TRBJ1-1, with a weak D call TRBD1 (5 bases). The V and J ends lost 5 bases and 1 base respectively, with 17 bases between them. This CDR3 has 16 amino acids. From germline, CDR1 is MDHEN and CDR2 SYDVKM. This CDR3 reads CASSPGWGRWNTEAFF. In DNA, the CDR3 is TGTGCCAGCAGTCCAGGGTGGGGGAGGTGGAACACTGAAGCTTTCTTT.

CDR3 nucleotide sequence: TGTGCCAGCAGCTTTAATACAGGAGGAGATACGCAGTATTTT. It specifies CASSFNTGGDTQYF. The J gene is TRBJ2-3, the V gene TRBV7-2; perhaps D is TRBD1 or TRBD2 (5 bases each). Germline-derived CDR1 and CDR2 are SGHTA and FQGNSA. This CDR3 has 14 residues. V was clipped by 3 bases and J by 5 bases, with 12 bases between them.

In DNA, the CDR3 is TGCGCCAGCAGCTTGGGTCCCCTAGCGGGAGCGGGAGAGACCCAGTACTTC. Translation: CASSLGPLAGAGETQYF. The chain combines TRBV5-1 with TRBJ2-5; 10 bases match TRBD2. Trimming at V came to 0 bases and at J to 4 bases, leaving 9 bases not matched to a gene. Germline lookup yields CDR1 SGHRS and CDR2 YFSETQ. The CDR3 is made up of 17 amino acids.

The J gene is TRBJ2-7, the V gene TRBV7-6; D may correspond to TRBD1 or TRBD2 (6 bases each). V dropped 5 bases and J dropped 3 bases, with 23 bases sitting between them. Germline-derived CDR1 and CDR2 are SGHVS and FNYEAQ. The CDR3 is made up of 17 amino acids. The CDR3 region is CASSPPRVGGIIYEQYF. CDR3 DNA sequence: TGTGCCAGCAGCCCCCCGAGGGTGGGGGGCATCATCTACGAGCAGTACTTC.

The rearrangement uses TRBV7-9 and TRBJ1-5; tentatively, D is TRBD1 (6 bases). CDR1 SEHNR and CDR2 FQNEAQ come from the germline V gene (reference sequence). CDR3 length: 18 amino acids. V lost 3 bases and J lost 1, with 19 bases in between. The CDR3 DNA reads TGTGCCAGCAGCTTCGGCAGGGGCCCCGTTCAAAGCAATCAGCCCCAGCATTTT. Encoded protein: CASSFGRGPVQSNQPQHF.

This clone has only a few counts. The J gene is TRBJ1-6, the V gene TRBV5-4; D is perhaps TRBD1 (6 bases). The CDR3 runs 16 residues. V lost 0 bases and J 6 bases, leaving 13 bases between the germline ends. CDR1 is SGHNT, CDR2 YYREEE, per germline (reference sequence). The CDR3: CASSLDVGGPNSPLHF. The CDR3, as DNA: TGTGCCAGCAGCTTGGATGTTGGGGGGCCTAATTCACCCCTCCACTTT.

This chain connects TRBV7-2 to TRBJ1-2; 10 bases are a match to TRBD1. CDR3 length: 15 residues. V shed 2 bases and J 2 bases; nucleotides not matched to a gene: 2. Per the germline V gene, CDR1 is SGHTA and CDR2 is FQGNSA. The CDR3 region has the DNA TGTGCCAGCAGCTTAAGGGACAGGGGAAACTATGGCTACACCTTC. Amino acid sequence: CASSLRDRGNYGYTF.